This paragraph covers one T cell receptor (beta chain) sequence. This clone's antigen is unknown. No much larger clone exists at a distance of one base, and base qualities are not known. This entry belongs to a study of control samples from healthy donors and cancer patients (dated by TCRdb to 2020 to 2022). CDR3 length: 14 amino acids, cysteine to phenylalanine. Solely the CDR3 DNA is kept, with 42 bases framed from the first base. The germline V gene gives CDR1 as MNHEY and CDR2 as SVGEGT. Clipping removes 2 bases from V and 4 bases from J, with 4 as the unmatched junction base count. Libraries came from the immunoSEQ multiplex PCR assay. TCRdb's version of the immuneACCESS table is confined to in-frame rearrangements and falls short of the full clone set. An unresolved V gene accounts for under half of the shortfall where checked; the remainder is of unknown origin. The sample table records around 110,000 clones; approximately 92% of these occur just once. Around 1.2% of the sample comes from the top ten.

The specimen was PBMCs. The source is a woman aged 45-59 years with colorectal cancer. The rearranged segments are TRBV6-2 or TRBV6-3 and TRBJ1-1; TRBD1 fits 7 bases in the junction. The base sequence is TGTGCCAGCAGTTACGGGACAGCGGGCACTGAAGCTTTCTTT. This gives the protein CASSYGTAGTEAFF.